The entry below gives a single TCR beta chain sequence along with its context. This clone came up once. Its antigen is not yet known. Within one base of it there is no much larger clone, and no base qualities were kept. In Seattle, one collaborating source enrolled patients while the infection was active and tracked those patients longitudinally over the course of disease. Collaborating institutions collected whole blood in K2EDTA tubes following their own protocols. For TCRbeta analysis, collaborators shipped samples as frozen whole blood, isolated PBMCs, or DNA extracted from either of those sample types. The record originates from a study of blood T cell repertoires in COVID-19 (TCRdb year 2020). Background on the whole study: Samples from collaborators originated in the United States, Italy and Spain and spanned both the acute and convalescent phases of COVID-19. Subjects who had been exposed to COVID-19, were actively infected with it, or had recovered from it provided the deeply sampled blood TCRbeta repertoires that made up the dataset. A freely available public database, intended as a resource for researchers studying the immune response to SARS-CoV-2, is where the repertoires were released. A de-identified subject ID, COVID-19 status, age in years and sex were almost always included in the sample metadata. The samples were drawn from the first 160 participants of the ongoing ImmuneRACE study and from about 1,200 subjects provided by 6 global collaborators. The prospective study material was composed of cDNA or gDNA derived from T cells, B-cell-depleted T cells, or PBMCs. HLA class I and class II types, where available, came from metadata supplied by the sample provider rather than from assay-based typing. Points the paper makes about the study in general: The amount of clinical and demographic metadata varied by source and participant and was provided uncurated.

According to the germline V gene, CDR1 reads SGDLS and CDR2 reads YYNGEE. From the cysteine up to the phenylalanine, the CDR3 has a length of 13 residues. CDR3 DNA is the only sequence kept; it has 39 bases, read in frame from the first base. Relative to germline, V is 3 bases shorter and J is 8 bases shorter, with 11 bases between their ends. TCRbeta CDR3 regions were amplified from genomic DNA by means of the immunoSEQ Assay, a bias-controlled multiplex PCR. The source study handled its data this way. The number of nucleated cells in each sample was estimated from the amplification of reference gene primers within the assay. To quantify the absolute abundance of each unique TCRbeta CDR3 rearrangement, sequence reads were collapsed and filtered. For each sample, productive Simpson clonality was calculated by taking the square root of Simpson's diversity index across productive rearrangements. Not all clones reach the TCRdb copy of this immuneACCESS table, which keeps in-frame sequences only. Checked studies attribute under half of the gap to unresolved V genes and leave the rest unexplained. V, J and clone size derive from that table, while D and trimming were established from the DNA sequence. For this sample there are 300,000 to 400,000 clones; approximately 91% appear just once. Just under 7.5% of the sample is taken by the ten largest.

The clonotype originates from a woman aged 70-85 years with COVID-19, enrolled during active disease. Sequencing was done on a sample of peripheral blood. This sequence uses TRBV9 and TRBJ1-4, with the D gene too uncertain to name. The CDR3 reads CASSGPSSEKLFF. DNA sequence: TGTGCCAGCAGCGGCCCATCGAGCGAAAAACTGTTTTTT.